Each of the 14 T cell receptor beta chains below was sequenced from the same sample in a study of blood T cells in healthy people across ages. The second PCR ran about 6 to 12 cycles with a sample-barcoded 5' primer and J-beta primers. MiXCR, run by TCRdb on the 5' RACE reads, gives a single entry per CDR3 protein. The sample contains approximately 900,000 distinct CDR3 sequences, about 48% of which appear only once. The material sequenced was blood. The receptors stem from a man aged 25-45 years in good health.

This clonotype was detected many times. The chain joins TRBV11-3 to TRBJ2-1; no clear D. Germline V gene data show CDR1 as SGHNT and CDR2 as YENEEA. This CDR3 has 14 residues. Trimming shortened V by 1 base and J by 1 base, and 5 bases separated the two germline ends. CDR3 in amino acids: CASSLGWSYNEQFF. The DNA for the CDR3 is TGTGCCAGCAGCTTAGGGTGGTCCTACAATGAGCAGTTCTTC.

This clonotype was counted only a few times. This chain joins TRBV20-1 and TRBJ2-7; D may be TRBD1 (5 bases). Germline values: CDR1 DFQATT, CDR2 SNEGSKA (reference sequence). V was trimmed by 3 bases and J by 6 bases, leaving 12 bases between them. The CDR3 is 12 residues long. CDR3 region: CSASVTGGEQYF. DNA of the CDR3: TGCAGTGCTAGTGTAACAGGTGGCGAGCAGTACTTC.

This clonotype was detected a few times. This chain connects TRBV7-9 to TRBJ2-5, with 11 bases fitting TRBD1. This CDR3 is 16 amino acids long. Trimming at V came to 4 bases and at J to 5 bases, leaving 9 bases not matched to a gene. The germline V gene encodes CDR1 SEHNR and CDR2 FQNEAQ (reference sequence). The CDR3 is CASSSTGTGGKETQYF. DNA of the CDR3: TGTGCCAGCAGCTCTACCGGGACAGGGGGTAAGGAGACCCAGTACTTC.

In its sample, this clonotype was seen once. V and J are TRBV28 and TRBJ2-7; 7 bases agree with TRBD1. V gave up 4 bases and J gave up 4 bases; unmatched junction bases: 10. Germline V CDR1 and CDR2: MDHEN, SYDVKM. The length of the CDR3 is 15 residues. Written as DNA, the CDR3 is TGTGCCAGCAGTTCCTCCGGGACAGTATTATACGAGCAGTACTTC. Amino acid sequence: CASSSSGTVLYEQYF.

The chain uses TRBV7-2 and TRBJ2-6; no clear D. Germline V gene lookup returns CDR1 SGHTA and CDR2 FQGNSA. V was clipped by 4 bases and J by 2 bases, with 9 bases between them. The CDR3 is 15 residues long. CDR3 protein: CASSSLSTGANVLTF. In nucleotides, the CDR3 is TGTGCCAGCAGCTCTCTTTCCACTGGGGCCAACGTCCTGACTTTC.

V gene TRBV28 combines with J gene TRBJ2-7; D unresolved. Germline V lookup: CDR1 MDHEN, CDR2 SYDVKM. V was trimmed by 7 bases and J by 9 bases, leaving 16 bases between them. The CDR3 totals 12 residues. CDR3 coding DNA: TGTGCCAGCACTCTCCAGGCGCAGCCGCAGTACTTC. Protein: CASTLQAQPQYF.

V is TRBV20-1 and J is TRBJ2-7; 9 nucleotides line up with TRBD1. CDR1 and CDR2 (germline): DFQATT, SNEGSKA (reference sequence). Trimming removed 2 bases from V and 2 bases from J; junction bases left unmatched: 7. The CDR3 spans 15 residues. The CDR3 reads CSARFIRDRAYEQYF. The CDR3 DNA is TGCAGTGCTAGATTTATCCGGGACAGGGCCTACGAGCAGTACTTC.

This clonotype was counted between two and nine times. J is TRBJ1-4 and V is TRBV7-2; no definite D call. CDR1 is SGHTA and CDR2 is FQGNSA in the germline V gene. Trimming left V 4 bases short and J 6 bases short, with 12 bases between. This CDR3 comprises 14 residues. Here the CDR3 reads CASSSGRVDEKLFF. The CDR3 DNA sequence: TGTGCCAGCAGCTCGGGAAGGGTAGATGAAAAACTGTTTTTT.

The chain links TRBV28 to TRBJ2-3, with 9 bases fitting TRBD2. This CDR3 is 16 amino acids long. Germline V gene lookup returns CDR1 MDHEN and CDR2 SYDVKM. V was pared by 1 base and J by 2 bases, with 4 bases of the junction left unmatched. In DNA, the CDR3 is TGTGCCAGCAGTTTATCGGGCGGGGGGGACACAGATACGCAGTATTTT. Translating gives CASSLSGGGDTDTQYF.

The CDR3 DNA sequence: TGCGCCAGCAGCCAAGAAGGGCAGGGCGTCGGCTACACCTTC. This encodes CASSQEGQGVGYTF. V and J are TRBV4-3 and TRBJ1-2, with a tentative D call TRBD1 (5 bases). The length of the CDR3 is 14 residues. Looked up from germline, CDR1 is LGHNA and CDR2 is YSLEER. Trimming left V 0 bases short and J 8 bases short, with 13 bases between.

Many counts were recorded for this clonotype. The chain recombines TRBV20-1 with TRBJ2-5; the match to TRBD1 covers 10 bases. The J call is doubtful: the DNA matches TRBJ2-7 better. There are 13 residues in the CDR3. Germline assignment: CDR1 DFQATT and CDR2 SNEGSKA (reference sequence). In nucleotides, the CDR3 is TGCAGTGCCCCTCGGGACAGGGGCAACGAGCAGTACTTC. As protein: CSAPRDRGNEQYF.

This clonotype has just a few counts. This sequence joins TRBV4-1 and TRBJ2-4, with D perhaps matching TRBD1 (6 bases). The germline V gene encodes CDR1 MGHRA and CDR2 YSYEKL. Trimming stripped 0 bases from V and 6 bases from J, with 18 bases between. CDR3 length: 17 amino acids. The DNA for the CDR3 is TGCGCCAGCAGCCAAGACGGAAGGGGGAAGAAATTAAACATTCAGTACTTC. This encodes CASSQDGRGKKLNIQYF.

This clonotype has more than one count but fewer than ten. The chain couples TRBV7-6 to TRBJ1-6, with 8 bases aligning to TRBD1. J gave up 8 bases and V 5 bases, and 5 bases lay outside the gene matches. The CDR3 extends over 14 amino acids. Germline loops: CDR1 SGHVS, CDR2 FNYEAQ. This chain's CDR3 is CASSGGTGDSPLHF. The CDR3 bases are TGTGCCAGCAGCGGCGGGACAGGAGATTCACCCCTCCACTTT.

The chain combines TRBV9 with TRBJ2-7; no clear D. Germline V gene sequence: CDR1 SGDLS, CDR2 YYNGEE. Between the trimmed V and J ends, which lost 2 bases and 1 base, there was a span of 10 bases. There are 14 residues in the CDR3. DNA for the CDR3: TGTGCCAGCAGCGTGACGGACGGATCCTACGAGCAGTACTTC. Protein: CASSVTDGSYEQYF.